The entry below describes one T cell receptor (beta chain). Antigen: not known. The table came from immunoSEQ multiplex PCR; TCRdb's copy has only in-frame clones and leaves some out. The sample holds some 80,000 clones, around 80% seen once. This CDR3 has 13 amino acids. V lost 1 base to trimming and J lost 13 bases, with 14 bases between them. The germline V gene encodes CDR1 SNHLY and CDR2 FYNNEI. Single viable CD3+CD4+CD8-CD45RO+ cells were sorted as the memory CD4+ T cells. The data are from a study of memory CD4+ T cells and cytomegalovirus serostatus. Study-wide findings and caveats: The CMV-associated TCR signature appears largely within the CD4+ memory repertoire.

The sequenced sample consisted of memory CD4+ T cells from blood. The chain uses TRBV2 and TRBJ2-1, with D perhaps matching TRBD1 (5 bases). The sequence derives from an adult in good health and CMV-seronegative. CDR3 loop: CASSEVPGFNQFF. The CDR3 coding sequence is TGTGCCAGCAGTGAAGTTCCAGGGTTTAATCAGTTCTTC.